This T cell receptor beta chain is from a study of tumour-infiltrating T cells in Burkitt lymphoma. Findings of the study overall: Several public clonotypes recurred in numerous Burkitt lymphoma patients.

The data were produced by immunoSEQ multiplex PCR, yet TCRdb's version contains in-frame clones alone and is incomplete. The data hold around 46,000 clones, with more than 25% observed a single time. Only a few counts were recorded for this clone. Its antigen is still unknown. The ends were cut back, 5 bases at V and 7 bases at J, with 10 bases in the middle. This CDR3 is built from 13 residues. Germline-derived CDR1 and CDR2 are SGHRS and YFSETQ. V and J are TRBV5-1 and TRBJ1-6; D is unresolved. The origin of this receptor is a human donor with Burkitt lymphoma. The sample taken for sequencing was tumor tissue. CDR3 nucleotide sequence: TGCGCCAGCAGGACCGACCCGAATTCACCCCTCCACTTT. Translating it yields CASRTDPNSPLHF.